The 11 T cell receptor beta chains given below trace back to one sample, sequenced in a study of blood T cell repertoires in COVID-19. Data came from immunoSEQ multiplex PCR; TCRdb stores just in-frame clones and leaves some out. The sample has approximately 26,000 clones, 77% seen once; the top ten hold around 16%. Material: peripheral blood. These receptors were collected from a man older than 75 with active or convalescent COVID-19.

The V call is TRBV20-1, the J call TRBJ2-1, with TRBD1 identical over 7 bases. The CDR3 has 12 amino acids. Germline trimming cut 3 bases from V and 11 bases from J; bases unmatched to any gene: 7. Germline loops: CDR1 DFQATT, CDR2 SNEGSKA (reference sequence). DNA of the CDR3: TGCAGTGCTAGTTCGACAGGGAACCAGCAGTTCTTC. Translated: CSASSTGNQQFF.

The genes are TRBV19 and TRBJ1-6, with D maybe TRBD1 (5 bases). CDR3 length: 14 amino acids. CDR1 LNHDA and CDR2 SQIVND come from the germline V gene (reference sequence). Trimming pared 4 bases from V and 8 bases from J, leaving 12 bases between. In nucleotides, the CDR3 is TGTGCCAGTAGTAGCTGGCAGACAGATTCACCCCTCCACTTT. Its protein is CASSSWQTDSPLHF.

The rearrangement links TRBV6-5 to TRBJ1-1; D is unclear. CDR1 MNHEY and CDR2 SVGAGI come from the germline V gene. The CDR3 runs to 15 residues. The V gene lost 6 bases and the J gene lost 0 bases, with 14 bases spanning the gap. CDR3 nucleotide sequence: TGTGCCAGCAGGCATCTGACACAGATGAACACTGAAGCTTTCTTT. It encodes CASRHLTQMNTEAFF.

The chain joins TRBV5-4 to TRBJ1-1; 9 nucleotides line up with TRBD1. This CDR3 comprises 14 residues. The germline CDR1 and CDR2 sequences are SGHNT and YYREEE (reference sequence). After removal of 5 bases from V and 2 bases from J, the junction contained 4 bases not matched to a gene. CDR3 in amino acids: CASRRGQGNTEAFF. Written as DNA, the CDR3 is TGTGCCAGCAGGCGGGGACAGGGAAACACTGAAGCTTTCTTT.

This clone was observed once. Here the CDR3 DNA reads TGTGCCAGCAGGCCGACAGCTAACTATGGCTACACCTTC. As protein: CASRPTANYGYTF. The chain has TRBV27 and TRBJ1-2, with D maybe TRBD1 (5 bases). Germline V gene data show CDR1 as MNHEY and CDR2 as SMNVEV (reference sequence). This CDR3 contains 13 residues. Trimming left V 6 bases short and J 0 bases short, with 8 bases between.

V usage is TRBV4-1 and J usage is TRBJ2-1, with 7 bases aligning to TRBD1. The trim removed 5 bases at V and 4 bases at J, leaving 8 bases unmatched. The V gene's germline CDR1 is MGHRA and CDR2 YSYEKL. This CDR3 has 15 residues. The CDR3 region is CASSGGRQGYNEQFF. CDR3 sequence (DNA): TGCGCCAGCAGCGGGGGAAGACAGGGTTACAATGAGCAGTTCTTC.

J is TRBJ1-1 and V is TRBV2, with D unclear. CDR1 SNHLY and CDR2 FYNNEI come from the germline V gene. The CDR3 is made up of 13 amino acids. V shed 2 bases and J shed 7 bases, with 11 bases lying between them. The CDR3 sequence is CASSEWSTGEAFF. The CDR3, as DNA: TGTGCCAGCAGTGAATGGTCAACCGGTGAAGCTTTCTTT.

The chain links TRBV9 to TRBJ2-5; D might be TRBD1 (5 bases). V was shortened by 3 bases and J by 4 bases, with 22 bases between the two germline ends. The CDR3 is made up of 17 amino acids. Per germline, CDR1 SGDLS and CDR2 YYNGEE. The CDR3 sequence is CASSAYSRRYGAETQYF. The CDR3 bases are TGTGCCAGCAGCGCATATTCGCGGCGGTATGGGGCAGAGACCCAGTACTTC.

CDR3 residues: CASSPPQGASSPLHF. CDR3 in DNA: TGTGCCAGCTCACCACCGCAGGGGGCGAGTTCACCCCTCCACTTT. V and J are TRBV18 and TRBJ1-6, with 8 bases that match TRBD1. This CDR3 spans 15 amino acids. The ends lost 0 bases at V and 9 bases at J; junction bases unmatched: 4. Germline V gene lookup returns CDR1 KGHSH and CDR2 LQKENI.

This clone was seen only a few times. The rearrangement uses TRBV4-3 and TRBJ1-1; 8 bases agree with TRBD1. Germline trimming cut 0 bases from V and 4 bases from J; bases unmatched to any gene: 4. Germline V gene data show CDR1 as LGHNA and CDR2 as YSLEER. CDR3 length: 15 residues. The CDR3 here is CASSQDQGAGTEAFF. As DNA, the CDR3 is TGCGCCAGCAGCCAAGATCAGGGGGCAGGCACTGAAGCTTTCTTT.

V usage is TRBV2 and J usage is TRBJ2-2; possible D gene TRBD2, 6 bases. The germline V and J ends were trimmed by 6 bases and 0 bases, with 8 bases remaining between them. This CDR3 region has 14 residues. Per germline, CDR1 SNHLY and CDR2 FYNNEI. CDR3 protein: CASSIAANTGELFF. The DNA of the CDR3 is TGTGCCAGCAGCATAGCGGCGAACACCGGGGAGCTGTTTTTT.